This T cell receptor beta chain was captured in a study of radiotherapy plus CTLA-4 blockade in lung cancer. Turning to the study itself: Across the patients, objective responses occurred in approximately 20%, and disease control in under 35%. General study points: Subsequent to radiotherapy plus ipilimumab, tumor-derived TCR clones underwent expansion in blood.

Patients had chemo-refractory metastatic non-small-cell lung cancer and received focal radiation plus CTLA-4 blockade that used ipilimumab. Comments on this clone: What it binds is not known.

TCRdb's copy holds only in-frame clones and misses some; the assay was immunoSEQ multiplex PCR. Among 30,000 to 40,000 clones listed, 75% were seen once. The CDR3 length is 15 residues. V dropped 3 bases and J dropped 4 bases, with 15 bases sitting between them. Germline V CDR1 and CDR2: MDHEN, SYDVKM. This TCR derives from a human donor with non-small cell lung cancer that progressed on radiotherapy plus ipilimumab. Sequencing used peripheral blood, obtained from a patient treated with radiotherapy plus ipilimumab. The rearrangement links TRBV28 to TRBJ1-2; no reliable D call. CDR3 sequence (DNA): TGTGCCAGCAGTTTGGAAGGGTTCCTATTCTATGGCTACACCTTC. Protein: CASSLEGFLFYGYTF.